The 10 T cell receptor beta chains given below trace back to one sample, sequenced in a study of T cell repertoires in cytomegalovirus infection. MiXCR, run by TCRdb on the reads, gives a single entry per CDR3 protein. The sample contains 700,000 to 850,000 distinct CDR3 sequences, about 30% of which appear only once. Which antigens these TCRs recognize remains unknown. This material consisted of cultured CD8+ T cells from PBMCs, taken from culture after CMV antigen stimulation. All receptors come from a human donor in good health (CMV status not recorded). Some clones in this sample may be carry-over from other donors' samples.

This clonotype was picked up a small number of times. The V and J genes are TRBV3-1 and TRBJ1-5, with D tentatively TRBD1 (5 bases). V dropped 0 bases and J dropped 5 bases, with 8 bases sitting between them. The V gene's germline CDR1 is LGHDT and CDR2 YNNKEL (reference sequence). This CDR3 has 14 amino acids. The CDR3 region has the DNA TGTGCCAGCAGCCAAGAACAGGACGATCAGCCCCAGCATTTT. This gives the protein CASSQEQDDQPQHF. Supplemented by reference TRBV3-1 and TRBJ1-5, the full variable domain reads DTAVSQTPKYLVTQMGNDKSIKCEQNLGHDTMYWYKQDSKKFLKIMFSYNNKELIINETVPNRFSPKSPDKAHLNLHINSLELGDSAVYFCASSQEQDDQPQHFGDGTRLSIL.

This chain uses TRBV27 with TRBJ2-7; TRBD2 agrees at 12 bases. CDR1 is MNHEY, CDR2 SMNVEV, per germline (reference sequence). The CDR3 has 16 amino acids. With V trimmed by 0 bases and J by 4 bases, 4 bases remained unmatched. CDR3 coding DNA: TGTGCCAGCAGTTTATCCGGACTAGCGGGGCTTTACGAGCAGTACTTC. Amino acids: CASSLSGLAGLYEQYF.

This clonotype was picked up a small number of times. J is TRBJ2-3 and V is TRBV6-1; no reliable D call. Germline CDR1 is MNHNS and CDR2 is SASEGT. With 7 bases removed from V and 4 bases from J, the gap between germline ends came to 9 bases. The CDR3 covers 12 residues. The DNA for the CDR3 is TGTGCCAGCACGGATTCCGCAGATACGCAGTATTTT. This codes for CASTDSADTQYF.

J is TRBJ1-1 and V is TRBV27; D uncertain. The CDR3 has 14 amino acids. V dropped 0 bases and J dropped 4 bases, with 9 bases sitting between them. Germline values: CDR1 MNHEY, CDR2 SMNVEV (reference sequence). The CDR3 coding sequence is TGTGCCAGCAGTTTATCTGTGTCGGGCACTGAAGCTTTCTTT. Its protein product is CASSLSVSGTEAFF.

A single count supports this clonotype. The rearrangement joins TRBV2 to TRBJ1-2; a weak D match, TRBD1 (6 bases). The germline V gene has CDR1 SNHLY and CDR2 FYNNEI. The CDR3 extends over 12 amino acids. V lost 11 bases, J lost 6 bases, and 16 bases lay in between. CDR3 amino acids: CALATGRDGYTF. The CDR3 coding sequence is TGTGCCTTAGCAACAGGGAGAGATGGCTACACCTTC.

CDR3 sequence reads: CASSYMAGNQPQHF. Written as DNA, the CDR3 is TGTGCCAGCAGTTACATGGCAGGGAATCAGCCCCAGCATTTT. The chain employs TRBV6-8 and TRBJ1-5; TRBD1 is a possible D gene (5 bases). Trimming stripped 2 bases from V and 4 bases from J, with 9 bases between. Germline CDR1 reads MNHGY; CDR2 reads SAAAGT. This CDR3 comprises 14 residues.

This chain links TRBV4-1 with TRBJ2-7; D is ambiguous. This CDR3 comprises 15 residues. Per the germline V gene, CDR1 is MGHRA and CDR2 is YSYEKL. Trimming took 0 bases from V and 0 from J, leaving 9 bases between them. The CDR3 region is CASSQDTESSYEQYF. CDR3 in DNA: TGCGCCAGCAGCCAAGATACAGAGAGCTCCTACGAGCAGTACTTC.

This sequence joins TRBV6-5 and TRBJ1-6, with 9 bases aligning to TRBD1. This CDR3 spans 15 amino acids. Germline V gene data show CDR1 as MNHEY and CDR2 as SVGAGI. J was trimmed by 12 bases and V by 2 bases; bases with no gene match: 8. As DNA, the CDR3 is TGTGCCAGCAGTTACGCCCGGGACAGGGAGGAACCCCTCCACTTT. Translating it yields CASSYARDREEPLHF.

The chain carries TRBV6-6 and TRBJ2-2; D gene ambiguous. Germline CDR1 MNHNY, CDR2 SVGAGI (reference sequence). This CDR3 region has 16 residues. Trimming cost V 8 bases and J 6 bases, with 22 bases left between them. The chain's CDR3 is CASRTSPSGSSGELFF. The DNA of the CDR3 is TGTGCCAGCCGTACCTCCCCTTCCGGAAGCTCCGGGGAGCTGTTTTTT.

This clonotype was picked up many times. The chain combines TRBV7-8 with TRBJ1-1; 7 nucleotides match TRBD1. The J segment lost 2 bases and the V segment lost 5 bases, leaving 5 bases of the junction unmatched. Germline V gene sequence: CDR1 SGHVS, CDR2 FQNEAQ. This CDR3 region has 14 residues. CDR3 DNA: TGTGCCAGCAGCACGACAGGGCCTAACACTGAAGCTTTCTTT. Amino acids: CASSTTGPNTEAFF.